This T cell receptor beta chain was observed in a study of shared clonotypes between healthy human individuals. Study-level background: CD4 naive and CD4 memory each took three plates per donor, while CD8 naive took two and CD8 memory one.

Details on this clone: Its antigen is not known.

The germline CDR1 and CDR2 sequences are SGHAT and FQNNGV. Unmatched junction bases numbered 7, after V lost 4 bases and J lost 8 bases. This CDR3 region has 13 residues. Study results and caveats: In this cohort, only blood was sampled, and tissue repertoires likely differ.

Sequencing was performed with immunoSEQ multiplex PCR; in TCRdb, only in-frame clones are kept and a portion is missing. The table records roughly 1,500,000 clones, about 98.5% of them present only once. Sequencing input: naive CD4+ T cells sorted from blood. The subset was: CD45RA+ positively selected. The TCR was taken from a man aged 25-45 years in good health. This chain connects TRBV11-2 to TRBJ1-2, with 7 positions matching TRBD1. CDR3 amino acids: CASSSQGRGGYTF. In DNA, the CDR3 is TGTGCCAGCAGCTCACAGGGGCGCGGGGGCTACACCTTC.